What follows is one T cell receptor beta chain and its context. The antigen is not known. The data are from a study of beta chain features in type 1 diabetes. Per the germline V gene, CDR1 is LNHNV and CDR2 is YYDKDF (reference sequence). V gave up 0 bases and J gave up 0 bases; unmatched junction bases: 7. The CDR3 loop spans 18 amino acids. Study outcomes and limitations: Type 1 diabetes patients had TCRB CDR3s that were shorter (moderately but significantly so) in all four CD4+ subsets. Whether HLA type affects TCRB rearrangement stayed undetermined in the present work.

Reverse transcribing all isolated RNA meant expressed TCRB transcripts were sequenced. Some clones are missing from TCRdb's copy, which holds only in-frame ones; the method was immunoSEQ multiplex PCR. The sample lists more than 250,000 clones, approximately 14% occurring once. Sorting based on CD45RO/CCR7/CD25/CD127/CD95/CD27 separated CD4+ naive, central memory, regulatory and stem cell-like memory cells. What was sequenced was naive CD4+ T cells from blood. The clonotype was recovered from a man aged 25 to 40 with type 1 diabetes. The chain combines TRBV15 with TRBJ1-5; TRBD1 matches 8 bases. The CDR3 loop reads CATSRDYPGGPSNQPQHF. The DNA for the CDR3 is TGTGCCACCAGCAGAGATTATCCAGGGGGCCCTAGCAATCAGCCCCAGCATTTT.